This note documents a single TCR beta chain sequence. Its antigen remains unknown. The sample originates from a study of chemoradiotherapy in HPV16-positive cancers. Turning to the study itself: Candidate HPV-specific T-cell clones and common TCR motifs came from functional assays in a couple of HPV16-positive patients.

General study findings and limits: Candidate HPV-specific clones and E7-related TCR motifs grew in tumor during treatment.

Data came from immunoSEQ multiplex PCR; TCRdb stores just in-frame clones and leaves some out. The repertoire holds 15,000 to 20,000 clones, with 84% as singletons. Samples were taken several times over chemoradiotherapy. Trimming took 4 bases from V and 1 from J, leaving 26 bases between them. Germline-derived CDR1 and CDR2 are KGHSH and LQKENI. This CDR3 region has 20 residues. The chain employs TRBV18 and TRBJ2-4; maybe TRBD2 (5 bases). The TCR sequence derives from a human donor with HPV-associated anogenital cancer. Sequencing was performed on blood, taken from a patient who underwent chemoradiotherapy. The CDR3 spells CASSRFPSSLMEDAKNIQYF. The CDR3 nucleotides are TGTGCCAGCTCACGTTTTCCCTCTAGTTTAATGGAGGATGCCAAAAACATTCAGTACTTC.